This entry lists 25 T cell receptor beta chains sequenced from one sample in a study of OX40 agonist ivuxolimab in advanced cancers. The library came from the immunoSEQ multiplex PCR assay. TCRdb took over this immuneACCESS table, retaining in-frame rearrangements with V and J assigned. Such tables are incomplete; in checked studies, under half of the missing clones stem from an unresolved V gene, and the remainder is unexplained. The sample profile shows tens of thousands of clones; around 89% of them were found once. Of the sample, under 0.4% is held by the ten largest clones. The sample here was CD4+ or CD8+ T cells sorted from blood, taken in a trial of the OX40 agonist ivuxolimab. Source of these receptors: an adult with an advanced solid tumor such as melanoma, head and neck, liver or kidney cancer.

The V call is TRBV6-5, the J call TRBJ1-1; D is unresolved. Germline lookup yields CDR1 MNHEY and CDR2 SVGAGI. The CDR3 is made up of 11 amino acids. Trimming stripped 4 bases from V and 7 bases from J, with 7 bases between. CDR3 region: CASSWRSEAFF. Written as DNA, the CDR3 is TGTGCCAGCAGTTGGCGCAGTGAAGCTTTCTTT.

This clone appeared a single time. The chain is built from TRBV10-2 and TRBJ1-3; the D gene is possibly TRBD1 (5 bases). The CDR3 is made up of 17 amino acids. Germline CDR1 is WSHSY and CDR2 is SAAADI. V was shortened by 4 bases and J by 2 bases, with 18 bases between the two germline ends. The CDR3 sequence: CASSAGQPGATGNTIYF. In DNA, the CDR3 is TGCGCCAGCAGTGCCGGACAACCCGGGGCCACTGGAAACACCATATATTTT.

This rearrangement joins TRBV7-6 to TRBJ2-7; 7 nucleotides align to TRBD1. The junction had 12 bases not matched to a gene; V was cut back by 5 bases and J by 11 bases. The CDR3 sequence is 13 residues long. Germline V CDR1 and CDR2: SGHVS, FNYEAQ. The CDR3 DNA is TGTGCCAGCAGCGGGTACCGGGACAGAAAAGAGTACTTC. Protein product: CASSGYRDRKEYF.

The V call is TRBV19, the J call TRBJ1-5; D might be TRBD1 (5 bases). Germline V CDR1 and CDR2: LNHDA, SQIVND (reference sequence). The CDR3 totals 14 residues. Trimming stripped 5 bases from V and 4 bases from J, with 12 bases between. CDR3 coding DNA: TGTGCCAGTAGTTCGGGACTTTTAAATCAGCCCCAGCATTTT. This codes for CASSSGLLNQPQHF.

This clone was observed a single time. This chain links TRBV12-5 with TRBJ2-5; weak D call: TRBD2 (6 bases). The length of the CDR3 is 14 residues. Germline V gene sequence: CDR1 LGHNT, CDR2 FRNRAP. Trimming removed 6 bases at V and 5 bases at J, with 16 bases between. The CDR3 sequence is CASGRSGGPETQYF. CDR3 sequence (DNA): TGTGCTAGTGGCAGGTCCGGGGGTCCGGAGACCCAGTACTTC.

This clone was observed a single time. The rearrangement joins TRBV6-5 to TRBJ2-5; D is ambiguous. Trimming took off 2 bases at V and 2 bases at J, with 6 bases between the two ends. The CDR3 is made up of 13 amino acids. The germline gives CDR1 MNHEY, CDR2 SVGAGI. As DNA, the CDR3 is TGTGCCAGCAGTTACCTTGCGCAAGAGACCCAGTACTTC. Translated, it gives CASSYLAQETQYF.

V usage is TRBV30 and J usage is TRBJ2-7; TRBD2 might be the D (7 bases). The CDR3 runs 13 residues. The germline V gene encodes CDR1 GTSNPN and CDR2 SVGIG (reference sequence). Deletions cut 0 bases from V and 7 bases from J, with 13 bases between. The CDR3 DNA reads TGTGCCTGGAGTGTACGGGGGGCGGGGGAGCAGTACTTC. Translating it yields CAWSVRGAGEQYF.

The V call is TRBV11-2, the J call TRBJ1-5; 7 bases match TRBD1. Per germline, CDR1 SGHAT and CDR2 FQNNGV. Unmatched junction bases numbered 4, after V lost 0 bases and J lost 5 bases. CDR3 length: 15 residues. DNA for the CDR3: TGTGCCAGCAGCTTAGAGAACAGGGGATATCAGCCCCAGCATTTT. Translating it yields CASSLENRGYQPQHF.

The chain joins TRBV6-6 to TRBJ1-2, with D possibly matching TRBD1 (5 bases). The germline V gene encodes CDR1 MNHNY and CDR2 SVGAGI (reference sequence). This CDR3 comprises 12 residues. V was clipped by 6 bases and J by 6 bases, with 11 bases between them. CDR3 residues: CASRIGVDGYTF. DNA of the CDR3: TGTGCCAGCAGGATAGGGGTTGATGGCTACACCTTC.

The CDR3 region is CASSLSPSGRAKTGELFF. The CDR3 nucleotides are TGTGCCAGCAGCTTGAGCCCTAGCGGGAGGGCAAAGACCGGGGAGCTGTTTTTT. V gene TRBV5-6 combines with J gene TRBJ2-2; 12 nucleotides match TRBD2. The V gene end was trimmed by 1 base and the J gene end by 5 bases; junction bases not matched to a gene: 9. The CDR3 is 18 residues long. Germline lookup yields CDR1 SGHDT and CDR2 YYEEEE.

The chain employs TRBV21-1 and TRBJ2-7; the listed D gene, TRBD1, was not tested against the DNA. TRBV21-1 corresponds to a pseudogene. The CDR3 is 15 residues long. The CDR3 sequence: CASSKRGHLSYEQYF. The CDR3 coding sequence is TGTGCCAGCAGCAAAAGGGGACACCTCTCCTACGAGCAGTACTTC.

The chain combines TRBV5-5 with TRBJ1-1, with D perhaps TRBD1 (5 bases). CDR3 length: 13 residues. Between the trimmed V and J ends, which lost 4 bases and 5 bases, there was a span of 12 bases. Germline CDR1 is SGHKS and CDR2 is YYEKEE (reference sequence). The DNA for the CDR3 is TGTGCCAGCAGCATGGGGGAAAGAACTGAAGCTTTCTTT. Its translation is CASSMGERTEAFF.

J is TRBJ1-2 and V is TRBV29-1; D not certain. The CDR3 length is 13 residues. Germline CDR1 SQVTM, CDR2 ANQGSEA. V was shortened by 2 bases and J by 4 bases, with 11 bases between the two germline ends. CDR3 sequence reads: CSVETSGSYGYTF. The CDR3 DNA reads as TGCAGCGTTGAAACCTCGGGGAGCTATGGCTACACCTTC.

V is TRBV6-5 and J is TRBJ2-2; TRBD1 matches 8 bases. Unmatched junction bases numbered 5, after V lost 2 bases and J lost 6 bases. This CDR3 spans 15 amino acids. The germline CDR1 and CDR2 sequences are MNHEY and SVGAGI. The CDR3 DNA follows: TGTGCCAGCAGTTACGGCAGGGGGCGGTCCGGGGAGCTGTTTTTT. Its translation: CASSYGRGRSGELFF.

This rearrangement joins TRBV5-6 to TRBJ1-3; TRBD1 matches 9 bases. CDR3 length equals 14 residues. J lost 11 bases, V lost 4 bases, and 10 bases had no gene match. CDR1 SGHDT and CDR2 YYEEEE come from the germline V gene. DNA of the CDR3: TGTGCCAGCAGCCTAGGACAGGGGATATTATCCATATATTTT. As protein: CASSLGQGILSIYF. The full variable domain, with the rest looked up from reference TRBV5-6 and TRBJ1-3, is DAGVTQSPTHLIKTRGQQVTLRCSPKSGHDTVSWYQQALGQGPQFIFQYYEEEERQRGNFPDRFSGHQFPNYSSELNVNALLLGDSALYLCASSLGQGILSIYFGEGSWLTVV.

This clone has just one count. The chain carries TRBV5-1 and TRBJ1-1, with a tentative D call TRBD1 (5 bases). In germline, CDR1 is SGHRS, CDR2 YFSETQ. This CDR3 has 14 residues. V was trimmed by 4 bases and J by 2 bases, leaving 12 bases between them. The CDR3 bases are TGCGCCAGCAGCAACAAGACAGTAAACACTGAAGCTTTCTTT. This encodes CASSNKTVNTEAFF.

V usage is TRBV5-1 and J usage is TRBJ2-7, with 16 bases lining up with TRBD2. V shed 3 bases and J 0 bases; nucleotides not matched to a gene: 6. There are 18 residues in the CDR3. The V gene's germline CDR1 is SGHRS and CDR2 YFSETQ. The CDR3 nucleotides read TGCGCCAGCAGCTCCGGGACTAGCGGGAGGGCCGACTCCTACGAGCAGTACTTC. Translating it yields CASSSGTSGRADSYEQYF. The variable domain in full, completed from reference TRBV5-1 and TRBJ2-7, reads KAGVTQTPRYLIKTRGQQVTLSCSPISGHRSVSWYQQTPGQGLQFLFEYFSETQRNKGNFPGRFSGRQFSNSRSEMNVSTLELGDSALYLCASSSGTSGRADSYEQYFGPGTRLTVT.

J is TRBJ2-2 and V is TRBV15; no definite D call. CDR3 size: 12 residues. V was pared by 3 bases and J by 5 bases, with 4 bases between. The V gene's germline CDR1 is LNHNV and CDR2 YYDKDF (reference sequence). CDR3 sequence (DNA): TGTGCCACCAGCAGCAATACCGGGGAGCTGTTTTTT. As protein: CATSSNTGELFF.

The chain combines TRBV7-9 with TRBJ2-7; D not resolved. The V and J ends lost 5 bases and 0 bases respectively, with 14 bases between them. From germline, CDR1 is SEHNR and CDR2 FQNEAQ (reference sequence). This CDR3 spans 15 amino acids. CDR3 amino acids: CASSLYPVPSYEQYF. In nucleotides, the CDR3 is TGTGCCAGCAGCCTATATCCAGTACCCTCCTACGAGCAGTACTTC.

This CDR3 reads CASSIGLLRSGANVLTF. The CDR3 nucleotides are TGTGCCAGTAGTATCGGTCTGCTACGCTCTGGGGCCAACGTCCTGACTTTC. V usage is TRBV19 and J usage is TRBJ2-6; D remains unclear. The CDR3 spans 17 residues. Between the trimmed V and J ends, which lost 3 bases and 0 bases, there was a span of 12 bases. The germline V gene encodes CDR1 LNHDA and CDR2 SQIVND (reference sequence).

The DNA of the CDR3 is TGCGCCAGCAGCTTTGCACAGGAGCTAGAAGCTTTCTTT. This encodes CASSFAQELEAFF. The rearrangement uses TRBV4-1 and TRBJ1-1, with D tentatively TRBD1 (5 bases). V lost 5 bases and J 8 bases, leaving 15 bases between the germline ends. Per the germline V gene, CDR1 is MGHRA and CDR2 is YSYEKL. CDR3 size: 13 residues.

The chain recombines TRBV6-6 with TRBJ2-1, with TRBD1 matching 10 bases. Per germline, CDR1 MNHNY and CDR2 SVGAGI (reference sequence). With V trimmed by 6 bases and J by 13 bases, 12 bases remained unmatched. The CDR3 sequence is 14 residues long. CDR3 region: CASRGQGTLGLQFF. CDR3 in DNA: TGTGCCAGCAGGGGACAGGGGACCCTGGGTTTACAGTTCTTC.

The chain carries TRBV6-6 and TRBJ2-2; 8 bases fit TRBD2. J gave up 2 bases and V 6 bases, and 5 bases lay outside the gene matches. The CDR3 sequence is 15 residues long. Germline assignment: CDR1 MNHNY and CDR2 SVGAGI (reference sequence). The CDR3 DNA reads as TGTGCCAGCAGCTACAGCGGGAGAAACACCGGGGAGCTGTTTTTT. This codes for CASSYSGRNTGELFF.

CDR3: CASSLRLASGVGQYF. The CDR3 DNA follows: TGTGCCAGCAGCTTACGGCTCGCTAGCGGAGTGGGGCAGTACTTC. This rearrangement joins TRBV7-2 to TRBJ2-7, with 7 bases identical to TRBD2. This CDR3 comprises 15 residues. The germline gives CDR1 SGHTA, CDR2 FQGNSA. The trim removed 2 bases at V and 9 bases at J, leaving 13 bases unmatched.

The chain employs TRBV19 and TRBJ1-1, with D possibly matching TRBD1 (5 bases). V gave up 6 bases and J gave up 3 bases, with 14 bases separating them. This CDR3 region has 14 residues. In germline, CDR1 is LNHDA, CDR2 SQIVND (reference sequence). CDR3 in DNA: TGTGCCAGTAGACAGGCCGTAGGGCACACTGAAGCTTTCTTT. Translating gives CASRQAVGHTEAFF.